Listed below are T cell receptor beta chains from one sample, sequenced in a study of T cells in Graves' hyperthyroidism and ophthalmopathy. TCRdb itself ran the multiplex PCR reads through MiXCR, one entry per CDR3 protein. The repertoire holds some 250,000 distinct CDR3 sequences, with nearly 15% as singletons. The sample consisted of blood. The receptors stem from a woman in her forties or fifties with Graves' hyperthyroidism that later progressed to Graves' ophthalmopathy. CDR3s include the opening cysteine and the closing phenylalanine or tryptophan. The D gene is left open where the match is weak. Rows give clone size only sometimes, using once, few, many, or a class for an expanded clone.

15	TRBD2	TRBV7-3	TRBJ2-1	.	CASSLALAGAAEQFF	TGTGCCAGCAGCTTAGCCCTAGCGGGAGCAGCGGAGCAGTTCTTC
16	TRBD1	TRBV7-9	TRBJ2-3	many	CASSGRDRGSSDTQYF	TGTGCCAGCAGCGGCCGGGACAGGGGAAGTTCAGATACGCAGTATTTT
15	.	TRBV5-6	TRBJ2-7	.	CASSTATGNLYEQYF	TGTGCCAGCAGCACAGCTACCGGGAACCTCTACGAGCAGTACTTC
16	.	TRBV5-1	TRBJ1-6	many	CASSLFGAGDNSPLHF	TGCGCCAGCAGCTTGTTCGGGGCAGGTGATAATTCACCCCTCCACTTT
16	.	TRBV18	TRBJ1-1	many	CASSPPQRTVNTEAFF	TGTGCCAGCTCACCACCTCAAAGAACGGTGAACACTGAAGCTTTCTTT
14	.	TRBV5-1	TRBJ1-6	many	CASSLGQENSPLHF	TGCGCCAGCAGCTTGGGACAGGAGAATTCACCCCTCCACTTT
17	.	TRBV7-9	TRBJ2-1	few	CASSLPTGGGSLYEQFF	TGTGCCAGCAGCTTACCCACCGGGGGCGGGAGTTTGTATGAGCAGTTCTTC
14	.	TRBV15	TRBJ2-3	many	CATSRGGNTDTQYF	TGTGCCACCAGCAGAGGTGGGAACACAGATACGCAGTATTTT
13	TRBD1	TRBV20-1	TRBJ1-1	.	CSWKGALNTEAFF	TGCAGTTGGAAGGGGGCCCTGAACACTGAAGCTTTCTTT
13	.	TRBV6-1	TRBJ2-7	.	CASQRVLREEQYF	TGTGCCAGCCAAAGAGTGCTTAGAGAAGAGCAGTACTTC
20	.	TRBV19	TRBJ1-5	few	CASSTIREAGRLPSNQPQHF	TGTGCCAGTAGTACGATCCGTGAGGCAGGGCGATTACCTAGCAATCAGCCCCAGCATTTT
13	.	TRBV6-2/TRBV6-3	TRBJ1-1	many	CASSLYTSTEAFF	TGTGCCAGCAGCCTATACACGAGCACTGAAGCTTTCTTT
16	TRBD2	TRBV2	TRBJ2-1	many	CASRGGGPPGRNEQFF	TGTGCCAGCAGGGGGGGGGGTCCGCCGGGACGCAATGAGCAGTTCTTC
15	TRBD1	TRBV27	TRBJ1-5	.	CASRMGTESNQPQHF	TGTGCCAGCAGAATGGGGACAGAGAGCAATCAGCCCCAGCATTTT